A single T cell receptor beta chain is shown here with its context. Its target is unknown. These data originate in a study of cytomegalovirus exposure and HLA in healthy donors. About the study: Assignment to the Caucasian-associated ancestry cluster applied to approximately 80% of the approximately 400 genotyped donors.

Regarding the study as a whole: It is likely that the observed cluster of highly shared sequence variants was a sequencing artifact.

The germline gives CDR1 MDHEN, CDR2 SYDVKM. V was pared by 10 bases and J by 4 bases, with 16 bases between. This CDR3 contains 13 residues. Primers included in the PCR were 60 Vbeta and 13 Jbeta primers. Some clones are missing from TCRdb's copy, which holds only in-frame ones; the method was immunoSEQ multiplex PCR. The sample contains 75,000 to 100,000 clones, around 81% of which appear only once. The sequencing input was PBMCs. The V gene is TRBV28, the J gene TRBJ1-1; the D is unclear. The TCR comes from a man in his forties or fifties in good health and CMV-seropositive. The CDR3 bases are TGTGCCACCGCGGGCCCTTATGTCACTGAAGCTTTCTTT. It is translated as CATAGPYVTEAFF.